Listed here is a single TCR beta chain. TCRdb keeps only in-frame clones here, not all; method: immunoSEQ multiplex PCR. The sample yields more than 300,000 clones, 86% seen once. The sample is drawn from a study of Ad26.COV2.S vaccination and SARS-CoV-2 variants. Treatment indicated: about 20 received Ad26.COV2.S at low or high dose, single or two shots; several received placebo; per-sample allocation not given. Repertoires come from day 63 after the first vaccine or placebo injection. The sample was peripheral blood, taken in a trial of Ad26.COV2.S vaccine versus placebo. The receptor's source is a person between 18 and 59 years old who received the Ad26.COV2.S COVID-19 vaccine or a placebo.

CDR3 in amino acids: CASSPGLAGLRNNEQFF. The CDR3 DNA reads TGTGCCAGCAGCCCGGGACTAGCGGGGCTCAGGAACAATGAGCAGTTCTTC. This chain joins TRBV9 and TRBJ2-1; 13 bases match TRBD2. J was trimmed by 5 bases and V by 4 bases; bases with no gene match: 9. The CDR3 has 17 amino acids. Germline values: CDR1 SGDLS, CDR2 YYNGEE. The full variable domain, with the rest looked up from reference TRBV9 and TRBJ2-1, is DSGVTQTPKHLITATGQRVTLRCSPRSGDLSVYWYQQSLDQGLQFLIQYYNGEERAKGNILERFSAQQFPDLHSELNLSSLELGDSALYFCASSPGLAGLRNNEQFFGPGTRLTVL.